This passage covers 27 T cell receptor beta chains from one sample sequenced in a study of blood T cell repertoires in COVID-19. Sequenced by immunoSEQ multiplex PCR; TCRdb stores in-frame clones only, minus some. The profile shows more than 95,000 clones, 85% of them singletons. What was sequenced was peripheral blood. Every receptor here comes from a man aged 45 to 65 with acute or convalescent COVID-19.

In its sample, this clone was seen a few times. This chain connects TRBV9 to TRBJ2-5; possible D gene TRBD1, 6 bases. Trimming pared 0 bases from V and 2 bases from J, leaving 11 bases between. Germline CDR1 reads SGDLS; CDR2 reads YYNGEE. This CDR3 is 15 amino acids long. For the CDR3, the DNA is TGTGCCAGCAGCGTAGGAGGGACAACGCAAGAGACCCAGTACTTC. Protein product: CASSVGGTTQETQYF. The variable domain in full, with the rest retrieved from reference TRBV9 and TRBJ2-5, is DSGVTQTPKHLITATGQRVTLRCSPRSGDLSVYWYQQSLDQGLQFLIQYYNGEERAKGNILERFSAQQFPDLHSELNLSSLELGDSALYFCASSVGGTTQETQYFGPGTRLLVL.

This clone was observed a single time. The rearrangement uses TRBV5-1 and TRBJ2-1; D remains unclear. The CDR3 extends over 16 amino acids. Germline V gene sequence: CDR1 SGHRS, CDR2 YFSETQ. Trimming took off 2 bases at V and 5 bases at J, with 17 bases between the two ends. The CDR3 protein is CASSFVPDTSNNEQFF. Here the CDR3 DNA reads TGCGCCAGCAGCTTCGTACCAGACACGTCAAACAATGAGCAGTTCTTC.

The genes are TRBV12-5 and TRBJ1-4, with TRBD1 identical over 11 bases. This CDR3 has 14 amino acids. The V and J ends lost 6 bases and 8 bases, in that order; junction bases with no gene match: 5. Germline V gene data show CDR1 as LGHNT and CDR2 as FRNRAP. In DNA, the CDR3 is TGTGCTAGTGGCCGGGGACAGGGGGGAGAAAAACTGTTTTTT. It codes for CASGRGQGGEKLFF.

There are a few counts of this clone. The chain has TRBV7-3 and TRBJ2-7; D is perhaps TRBD1 (6 bases). The germline V and J ends were trimmed by 5 bases and 2 bases, with 16 bases remaining between them. There are 15 residues in the CDR3. Germline V gene lookup returns CDR1 SGHTA and CDR2 FQGTGA. CDR3 nucleotides: TGTGCCAGCAGCCCAATCTCGGACAGCCCCTACGAGCAGTACTTC. Translation gives CASSPISDSPYEQYF.

The chain joins TRBV9 to TRBJ1-1; D not certain. The V end lost 3 bases, the J end lost 4 bases, and 4 bases lay between the germline ends. This CDR3 spans 11 amino acids. Germline values: CDR1 SGDLS, CDR2 YYNGEE. CDR3 sequence (DNA): TGTGCCAGCAGCGGTAGCACTGAAGCTTTCTTT. It encodes CASSGSTEAFF.

This chain uses TRBV11-2 with TRBJ2-7; TRBD2 matches at 13 bases. In germline, CDR1 is SGHAT, CDR2 FQNNGV. The CDR3 spans 17 residues. V was pared by 1 base and J by 7 bases, with 10 bases of the junction left unmatched. CDR3 bases: TGTGCCAGCAGCTTAGGTGGACTAGCGGGAGCTATGCGGGAGCAGTACTTC. It is translated as CASSLGGLAGAMREQYF.

This clone was detected a few times. The J gene is TRBJ1-1, the V gene TRBV6-4; the D gene is possibly TRBD1 (6 bases). Trimming took off 10 bases at V and 3 bases at J, with 15 bases between the two ends. The germline gives CDR1 MRHNA, CDR2 SNTAGT. This CDR3 spans 13 amino acids. CDR3: CATRQSGDTEAFF. For the CDR3, the DNA is TGTGCCACCCGACAGTCAGGGGACACTGAAGCTTTCTTT.

This clone was recorded a few times. V gene TRBV7-9 combines with J gene TRBJ2-5; 9 bases align to TRBD2. Germline assignment: CDR1 SEHNR and CDR2 FQNEAQ (reference sequence). V was pared by 5 bases and J by 11 bases, with 9 bases of the junction left unmatched. The length of the CDR3 is 13 residues. The CDR3 loop is CASSPSPSGAQYF. The CDR3 DNA sequence: TGTGCCAGCAGCCCCTCCCCTAGCGGGGCTCAGTACTTC. The full variable domain, with the rest looked up from reference TRBV7-9 and TRBJ2-5, is DTGVSQNPRHKITKRGQNVTFRCDPISEHNRLYWYRQTLGQGPEFLTYFQNEAQLEKSRLLSDRFSAERPKGSFSTLEIQRTEQGDSAMYLCASSPSPSGAQYFGPGTRLLVL.

This clone was counted once. The chain's CDR3 is CASSFGDIDEKLFF. DNA for the CDR3: TGTGCCAGCAGCTTCGGGGACATTGATGAAAAACTGTTTTTT. The gene calls are TRBV7-8 and TRBJ1-4, with D possibly TRBD1 on 6 matching bases. There are 14 residues in the CDR3. Germline CDR1 and CDR2: SGHVS and FQNEAQ. V lost 3 bases to trimming and J lost 6 bases, with 11 bases between them.

This chain uses TRBV5-1 with TRBJ2-5; 8 bases map to TRBD1. V was pared by 4 bases and J by 3 bases, with 8 bases of the junction left unmatched. CDR1 is SGHRS, CDR2 YFSETQ, per germline. The CDR3 has 15 amino acids. The CDR3 protein is CASSTQGAYKETQYF. The CDR3 DNA is TGCGCCAGCAGCACTCAGGGGGCGTACAAAGAGACCCAGTACTTC.

The V call is TRBV7-3, the J call TRBJ1-2, with D tentatively TRBD1 (5 bases). Germline assignment: CDR1 SGHTA and CDR2 FQGTGA. The V end lost 2 bases, the J end lost 8 bases, and 15 bases lay between the germline ends. CDR3 length equals 14 residues. CDR3 DNA sequence: TGTGCCAGCAGCTTAGGAGTAGGGGAGGGAGGCTACACCTTC. Its protein is CASSLGVGEGGYTF.

This rearrangement joins TRBV6-5 to TRBJ2-1, with 13 nucleotides matching TRBD2. The CDR3 spans 15 residues. V shed 4 bases and J 7 bases; nucleotides not matched to a gene: 4. Germline V gene data show CDR1 as MNHEY and CDR2 as SVGAGI. This CDR3 is CASSSRTSGRNEQFF. The CDR3 coding sequence is TGTGCCAGCAGTTCACGGACTAGCGGGAGAAATGAGCAGTTCTTC.

The rearrangement joins TRBV5-8 to TRBJ1-5; a possible D gene is TRBD1 (5 bases). Germline CDR1 is SGHTS and CDR2 is YDEGEE. This CDR3 is 17 amino acids long. V was clipped by 4 bases and J by 0 bases, with 17 bases between them. CDR3 protein: CASSRALDSYSNQPQHF. As DNA, the CDR3 is TGTGCCAGCAGCCGCGCCCTCGACAGTTATAGCAATCAGCCCCAGCATTTT. Together with reference TRBV5-8 and TRBJ1-5, the CDR3 gives the full variable domain: EAGVTQSPTHLIKTRGQQATLRCSPISGHTSVYWYQQALGLGLQFLLWYDEGEERNRGNFPPRFSGRQFPNYSSELNVNALELEDSALYLCASSRALDSYSNQPQHFGDGTRLSIL.

This chain joins TRBV19 and TRBJ1-1, with D perhaps TRBD1 (5 bases). CDR3 length equals 12 residues. Germline CDR1 and CDR2: LNHDA and SQIVND (reference sequence). Between the trimmed V and J ends, which lost 6 bases and 6 bases, there was a span of 11 bases. The CDR3 loop reads CASRSGIAEAFF. CDR3 bases: TGTGCCAGTAGATCAGGGATTGCTGAAGCTTTCTTT.

The chain combines TRBV5-1 with TRBJ1-5; 8 bases line up with TRBD1. V shed 0 bases and J 9 bases; nucleotides not matched to a gene: 11. Germline V gene data show CDR1 as SGHRS and CDR2 as YFSETQ. The CDR3 has 16 residues. The CDR3 sequence is CASSLAPGGAGSPQHF. CDR3 nucleotide sequence: TGCGCCAGCAGCTTGGCCCCAGGGGGCGCGGGTTCGCCCCAGCATTTT.

This rearrangement joins TRBV7-3 to TRBJ2-3; 8 bases align to TRBD1. The germline gives CDR1 SGHTA, CDR2 FQGTGA. This CDR3 has 15 amino acids. The J segment lost 1 base and the V segment lost 5 bases, leaving 5 bases of the junction unmatched. Here the CDR3 DNA reads TGTGCCAGCAGCGAGACAGGGGTTCGCACAGATACGCAGTATTTT. The encoded protein is CASSETGVRTDTQYF.

The chain uses TRBV2 and TRBJ2-1; maybe TRBD1 (5 bases). Per germline, CDR1 SNHLY and CDR2 FYNNEI. Between the trimmed V and J ends, which lost 8 bases and 7 bases, there was a span of 12 bases. The CDR3 has 12 residues. The CDR3 bases are TGTGCCAGCGGCGAATCAGGGAATGAGCAGTTCTTC. Translation: CASGESGNEQFF. The entire variable domain, with the rest obtained from reference TRBV2 and TRBJ2-1, is as follows: EPEVTQTPSHQVTQMGQEVILRCVPISNHLYFYWYRQILGQKVEFLVSFYNNEISEKSEIFDDQFSVERPDGSNFTLKIRSTKLEDSAMYFCASGESGNEQFFGPGTRLTVL.

The gene calls are TRBV15 and TRBJ2-2, with D perhaps matching TRBD2 (5 bases). The length of the CDR3 is 14 residues. In germline, CDR1 is LNHNV, CDR2 YYDKDF (reference sequence). V was trimmed by 1 base and J by 6 bases, leaving 9 bases between them. CDR3 sequence reads: CATSRGSSAGELFF. The CDR3 nucleotides read TGTGCCACCAGCAGAGGAAGTAGCGCCGGGGAGCTGTTTTTT. The variable domain in full, with the rest retrieved from reference TRBV15 and TRBJ2-2, is DAMVIQNPRYQVTQFGKPVTLSCSQTLNHNVMYWYQQKSSQAPKLLFHYYDKDFNNEADTPDNFQSRRPNTSFCFLDIRSPGLGDTAMYLCATSRGSSAGELFFGEGSRLTVL.

As regards this clone: Other DNA sequences from this sample encode an identical CDR3 as well. The gene calls are TRBV18 and TRBJ2-7; 11 bases map to TRBD1. V lost 4 bases, J lost 6 bases, and 2 bases stayed unmatched. CDR1 and CDR2 from the germline V gene are KGHSH and LQKENI. The CDR3 contains 13 residues. The DNA for the CDR3 is TGTGCCAGCTCACTCGGGACAGGGGGCGAGCAGTACTTC. Protein sequence: CASSLGTGGEQYF.

This chain joins TRBV19 and TRBJ1-2; D possibly corresponds to TRBD1 (6 bases). From germline, CDR1 is LNHDA and CDR2 SQIVND (reference sequence). This CDR3 comprises 10 residues. CDR3 in amino acids: CAVLGAGYTF. DNA of the CDR3: TGTGCAGTACTGGGGGCAGGCTACACCTTC.

The rearrangement links TRBV2 to TRBJ2-5; 8 bases agree with TRBD1. The CDR3 covers 14 residues. V was clipped by 3 bases and J by 5 bases; unmatched bases: 5. CDR1 is SNHLY, CDR2 FYNNEI, per germline. As DNA, the CDR3 is TGTGCCAGCAGTGAGGACAGGGTAGAGGAGACCCAGTACTTC. Protein product: CASSEDRVEETQYF.

The chain uses TRBV29-1 and TRBJ2-1, with 9 bases matching TRBD1. The V gene end was trimmed by 5 bases and the J gene end by 7 bases; junction bases not matched to a gene: 3. CDR3 length: 12 residues. From germline, CDR1 is SQVTM and CDR2 ANQGSEA. CDR3 sequence reads: CSVPTGGNEQFF. The CDR3 region has the DNA TGCAGCGTTCCGACAGGGGGAAATGAGCAGTTCTTC.

CDR3 DNA sequence: TGTGCCAGCAGCCTTTTGGGGCAGGGTGGGACTGAAGCTTTCTTT. It translates to CASSLLGQGGTEAFF. The V gene is TRBV6-5, the J gene TRBJ1-1; tentatively, D is TRBD1 (5 bases). The germline gives CDR1 MNHEY, CDR2 SVGAGI. The V gene lost 6 bases and the J gene lost 5 bases, with 19 bases spanning the gap. The CDR3 length is 15 residues.

This clone was observed a handful of times. This chain links TRBV25-1 with TRBJ2-7; 8 bases map to TRBD1. Germline V gives CDR1 MGHDK, CDR2 SYGVNS. This CDR3 spans 13 amino acids. The trim removed 2 bases at V and 5 bases at J, leaving 2 bases unmatched. CDR3 sequence reads: CASSEATGDEQYF. The CDR3 nucleotides are TGTGCCAGCAGTGAAGCGACAGGGGACGAGCAGTACTTC.

This rearrangement joins TRBV7-3 to TRBJ2-3; 9 bases agree with TRBD2. Looked up from germline, CDR1 is SGHTA and CDR2 is FQGTGA. V was clipped by 5 bases and J by 0 bases; unmatched bases: 3. The CDR3 runs 15 residues. The CDR3 region has the DNA TGTGCCAGCAGCCGAACTAGCGGGAGCACAGATACGCAGTATTTT. The encoded protein is CASSRTSGSTDTQYF.

This clone was seen only once. The rearrangement links TRBV6-5 to TRBJ2-1, with 8 bases that match TRBD2. The CDR3 contains 14 residues. The germline V gene encodes CDR1 MNHEY and CDR2 SVGAGI. J gave up 15 bases and V 6 bases, and 16 bases lay outside the gene matches. DNA of the CDR3: TGTGCCAGCAGGGTCGAACGCGGAAGCGGGGGAGTGTTCTTC. Translated, it gives CASRVERGSGGVFF.

The chain recombines TRBV29-1 with TRBJ2-1; TRBD1 aligns across 7 bases. Germline values: CDR1 SQVTM, CDR2 ANQGSEA. The CDR3 covers 14 residues. With V trimmed by 4 bases and J by 2 bases, 5 bases remained unmatched. The CDR3, as DNA: TGCAGCGTTGGGGGGACAGTAACCTACAATGAGCAGTTCTTC. Its protein is CSVGGTVTYNEQFF.